This is a list of T cell receptor beta chains from one sample in a study of cytomegalovirus exposure and HLA in healthy donors. Assay: immunoSEQ multiplex PCR; the TCRdb copy retains only in-frame clones and omits some. The data hold 130,000 or so clones, with over 70% observed a single time. Source material: PBMCs. Receptors were obtained from a woman aged 18 to 35 in good health and CMV-seronegative. The CDR3 runs from the conserved cysteine through the conserved F or W. Fields, in order: D gene, V gene, clone size, J gene, CDR3 protein, CDR3 DNA. A D gene is named only where the DNA matches it firmly. Clone sizes are given selectively: once, few, many, or a class where the clone is expanded.

D gene: .; V gene: TRBV6-6; clone size: .; J gene: TRBJ1-1; CDR3 protein: CASQSAGRRDTEAFF; CDR3 DNA: TGTGCCAGCCAGAGTGCAGGCCGTAGAGACACTGAAGCTTTCTTT
D gene: .; V gene: TRBV18; clone size: .; J gene: TRBJ1-2; CDR3 protein: CASSPSEGYTF; CDR3 DNA: TGTGCCAGCTCCCCGTCGGAGGGCTACACCTTC
D gene: .; V gene: TRBV5-1; clone size: .; J gene: TRBJ2-2; CDR3 protein: CASSVSGAGELFF; CDR3 DNA: TGCGCCAGCAGCGTCTCGGGTGCCGGGGAGCTGTTTTTT
D gene: TRBD1; V gene: TRBV30; clone size: .; J gene: TRBJ2-2; CDR3 protein: CAWKRGLGSGELFF; CDR3 DNA: TGTGCCTGGAAAAGGGGGCTCGGTAGCGGGGAGCTGTTTTTT
D gene: .; V gene: TRBV6-5; clone size: .; J gene: TRBJ1-1; CDR3 protein: CASLQGQGTEAFF; CDR3 DNA: TGTGCCAGCCTGCAGGGGCAGGGCACTGAAGCTTTCTTT
D gene: TRBD2; V gene: TRBV7-2; clone size: .; J gene: TRBJ2-1; CDR3 protein: CASSLQSGSSYNEQFF; CDR3 DNA: TGTGCCAGCAGCCTCCAAAGCGGGAGCTCCTACAATGAGCAGTTCTTC
D gene: .; V gene: TRBV7-2; clone size: once; J gene: TRBJ1-2; CDR3 protein: CASSPQTDYGYTF; CDR3 DNA: TGTGCCAGCAGCCCTCAGACTGATTATGGCTACACCTTC
D gene: TRBD2; V gene: TRBV10-3; clone size: .; J gene: TRBJ2-2; CDR3 protein: CAISPGLAGEIRTGELFF; CDR3 DNA: TGTGCCATCAGTCCTGGTCTAGCGGGGGAGATCCGAACCGGGGAGCTGTTTTTT
D gene: .; V gene: TRBV29-1; clone size: .; J gene: TRBJ2-5; CDR3 protein: CSVRYGTLQETQYF; CDR3 DNA: TGCAGCGTACGATACGGGACATTACAAGAGACCCAGTACTTC
D gene: .; V gene: TRBV6-5; clone size: few; J gene: TRBJ2-1; CDR3 protein: CASSLDTNNEQFF; CDR3 DNA: TGTGCCAGCAGTTTAGACACCAACAATGAGCAGTTCTTC
D gene: TRBD2; V gene: TRBV5-1; clone size: .; J gene: TRBJ2-1; CDR3 protein: CASSRHLAGEDNEQFF; CDR3 DNA: TGCGCCAGCAGTCGCCACCTAGCGGGAGAGGACAATGAGCAGTTCTTC
D gene: .; V gene: TRBV5-1; clone size: .; J gene: TRBJ1-1; CDR3 protein: CASSIHRDKGTEAFF; CDR3 DNA: TGCGCCAGCAGCATCCACAGGGATAAGGGCACTGAAGCTTTCTTT
D gene: TRBD2; V gene: TRBV7-6; clone size: few; J gene: TRBJ2-7; CDR3 protein: CASSLTSEPDEQYF; CDR3 DNA: TGTGCCAGCAGCTTAACTAGCGAGCCGGACGAGCAGTACTTC
D gene: TRBD2; V gene: TRBV25-1; clone size: .; J gene: TRBJ2-2; CDR3 protein: CASSELGLADANTGELFF; CDR3 DNA: TGTGCCAGCAGTGAATTGGGGCTAGCGGACGCCAACACCGGGGAGCTGTTTTTT
D gene: .; V gene: TRBV29-1; clone size: .; J gene: TRBJ2-7; CDR3 protein: CSVVRGSSEQYF; CDR3 DNA: TGCAGCGTTGTTCGGGGTTCCTCCGAGCAGTACTTC
D gene: .; V gene: TRBV29-1; clone size: .; J gene: TRBJ2-1; CDR3 protein: CSVREGNEQFF; CDR3 DNA: TGCAGCGTCCGGGAAGGAAATGAGCAGTTCTTC
D gene: .; V gene: TRBV6-1; clone size: .; J gene: TRBJ1-1; CDR3 protein: CASSEARMGVNTEAFF; CDR3 DNA: TGTGCCAGCAGTGAAGCGAGGATGGGAGTTAACACTGAAGCTTTCTTT
D gene: .; V gene: TRBV5-6; clone size: .; J gene: TRBJ2-7; CDR3 protein: CASSLGYRVEQYF; CDR3 DNA: TGTGCCAGCAGCTTGGGTTACAGGGTCGAGCAGTACTTC
D gene: .; V gene: TRBV4-1; clone size: .; J gene: TRBJ2-3; CDR3 protein: CASSQGQRTSTDTQYF; CDR3 DNA: TGCGCCAGCAGCCAAGGTCAGCGGACTAGCACAGATACGCAGTATTTT
D gene: .; V gene: TRBV6-1; clone size: .; J gene: TRBJ1-1; CDR3 protein: CASRRGGPYTEAFF; CDR3 DNA: TGTGCCAGCCGTAGAGGAGGGCCGTACACTGAAGCTTTCTTT
D gene: .; V gene: TRBV2; clone size: .; J gene: TRBJ2-5; CDR3 protein: CASRAALRETQYF; CDR3 DNA: TGTGCCAGCAGAGCGGCCCTACGGGAGACCCAGTACTTC
D gene: .; V gene: TRBV7-6; clone size: few; J gene: TRBJ2-7; CDR3 protein: CASSPRGGSYEQYF; CDR3 DNA: TGTGCCAGCAGCCCTAGGGGGGGCTCCTACGAGCAGTACTTC
D gene: .; V gene: TRBV20-1; clone size: .; J gene: TRBJ1-2; CDR3 protein: CSASKGEGYTF; CDR3 DNA: TGCAGTGCCTCGAAGGGGGAAGGCTACACCTTC
D gene: TRBD1; V gene: TRBV29-1; clone size: .; J gene: TRBJ1-2; CDR3 protein: CVSDREDGYTF; CDR3 DNA: TGCGTCTCGGACAGGGAGGATGGCTACACCTTC
D gene: .; V gene: TRBV2; clone size: few; J gene: TRBJ1-5; CDR3 protein: CASSVVLRQPQHF; CDR3 DNA: TGTGCCAGCAGTGTGGTCCTGCGTCAGCCCCAGCATTTT
D gene: .; V gene: TRBV30; clone size: few; J gene: TRBJ1-2; CDR3 protein: CAHHGGYGYTF; CDR3 DNA: TGTGCCCACCACGGCGGTTATGGCTACACCTTC
D gene: .; V gene: TRBV16; clone size: .; J gene: TRBJ1-2; CDR3 protein: CASSPHNPNYGYTF; CDR3 DNA: TGTGCCAGCAGCCCACACAACCCTAACTATGGCTACACCTTC
D gene: TRBD1; V gene: TRBV7-6; clone size: .; J gene: TRBJ1-2; CDR3 protein: CASSSLRDRVRGYTF; CDR3 DNA: TGTGCCAGCAGCTCACTCCGGGACAGGGTTCGGGGCTACACCTTC
D gene: TRBD2; V gene: TRBV5-1; clone size: .; J gene: TRBJ2-6; CDR3 protein: CASSFSGRASSGANVLTF; CDR3 DNA: TGCGCCAGCAGCTTCAGCGGGAGGGCTTCCTCTGGGGCCAACGTCCTGACTTTC
D gene: TRBD1; V gene: TRBV11-1; clone size: .; J gene: TRBJ2-1; CDR3 protein: CASSPRTGVNEQFF; CDR3 DNA: TGTGCCAGCAGCCCTCGGACAGGGGTAAATGAGCAGTTCTTC
D gene: TRBD1; V gene: TRBV5-1; clone size: .; J gene: TRBJ2-3; CDR3 protein: CASSLVGQGAIDTQYF; CDR3 DNA: TGCGCCAGCAGCTTAGTAGGGCAGGGGGCTATAGATACGCAGTATTTT
D gene: .; V gene: TRBV2; clone size: .; J gene: TRBJ2-1; CDR3 protein: CASSVDSGYNEQFF; CDR3 DNA: TGTGCCAGCAGTGTGGATAGCGGCTACAATGAGCAGTTCTTC
D gene: .; V gene: TRBV5-6; clone size: .; J gene: TRBJ2-7; CDR3 protein: CASSAAGGAWEQYF; CDR3 DNA: TGTGCCAGCAGCGCGGCCGGAGGGGCCTGGGAGCAGTACTTC
D gene: .; V gene: TRBV27; clone size: .; J gene: TRBJ2-7; CDR3 protein: CASSLEPPSSSYEQYF; CDR3 DNA: TGTGCCAGCAGTTTAGAGCCCCCGAGTAGCTCCTACGAGCAGTACTTC
D gene: TRBD2; V gene: TRBV5-1; clone size: .; J gene: TRBJ2-7; CDR3 protein: CASRATSGSYEQYF; CDR3 DNA: TGCGCCAGCAGGGCTACTAGCGGCTCCTACGAGCAGTACTTC
D gene: .; V gene: TRBV13; clone size: .; J gene: TRBJ2-1; CDR3 protein: CASSPTQDSNNEQFF; CDR3 DNA: TGTGCCAGCAGCCCCACCCAGGACTCAAACAATGAGCAGTTCTTC
D gene: TRBD1; V gene: TRBV23-1; clone size: .; J gene: TRBJ2-7; CDR3 protein: CASSQPGQGNYEQYF; CDR3 DNA: TGCGCCAGCAGTCAACCGGGACAGGGCAACTACGAGCAGTACTTC
D gene: TRBD1; V gene: TRBV19; clone size: .; J gene: TRBJ1-2; CDR3 protein: CASSIPGQRYGYTF; CDR3 DNA: TGTGCCAGTAGTATACCGGGACAGAGGTATGGCTACACCTTC
D gene: .; V gene: TRBV7-9; clone size: .; J gene: TRBJ2-5; CDR3 protein: CASSLERVGGETQYF; CDR3 DNA: TGTGCCAGCAGCTTAGAGAGGGTCGGGGGAGAGACCCAGTACTTC
D gene: .; V gene: TRBV5-1; clone size: once; J gene: TRBJ2-1; CDR3 protein: CASSQPERYASYNEQFF; CDR3 DNA: TGCGCCAGCAGTCAACCCGAGCGGTATGCAAGCTACAATGAGCAGTTCTTC
D gene: TRBD2; V gene: TRBV2; clone size: .; J gene: TRBJ2-7; CDR3 protein: CASRRLSGMAYEQYF; CDR3 DNA: TGTGCCAGCAGACGCTTAAGCGGGATGGCCTACGAGCAGTACTTC
D gene: .; V gene: TRBV29-1; clone size: .; J gene: TRBJ1-2; CDR3 protein: CSVDSAPGVFYGYTF; CDR3 DNA: TGCAGCGTTGACTCCGCCCCGGGGGTTTTCTATGGCTACACCTTC
D gene: .; V gene: TRBV7-2; clone size: .; J gene: TRBJ2-7; CDR3 protein: CASSLSQGGEQYF; CDR3 DNA: TGTGCCAGCAGCTTAAGCCAGGGAGGCGAGCAGTACTTC
D gene: .; V gene: TRBV7-9; clone size: .; J gene: TRBJ2-6; CDR3 protein: CASSLTSNVLTF; CDR3 DNA: TGTGCCAGCAGCCTCACTAGCAACGTCCTGACTTTC
D gene: .; V gene: TRBV6-4; clone size: .; J gene: TRBJ1-5; CDR3 protein: CASSDSGGQPQHF; CDR3 DNA: TGTGCCAGCAGTGACTCAGGGGGTCAGCCCCAGCATTTT
D gene: TRBD2; V gene: TRBV30; clone size: .; J gene: TRBJ2-5; CDR3 protein: CAWSVGASGRETQYF; CDR3 DNA: TGTGCCTGGAGTGTGGGGGCTAGCGGGAGGGAGACCCAGTACTTC
D gene: .; V gene: TRBV6-1; clone size: .; J gene: TRBJ2-7; CDR3 protein: CASSEWADSYEQYF; CDR3 DNA: TGTGCCAGCAGTGAATGGGCAGACTCCTACGAGCAGTACTTC
D gene: .; V gene: TRBV15; clone size: .; J gene: TRBJ1-2; CDR3 protein: CATSRLQGRVNYGYTF; CDR3 DNA: TGTGCCACCAGCAGATTACAGGGACGGGTGAACTATGGCTACACCTTC
D gene: TRBD2; V gene: TRBV5-1; clone size: few; J gene: TRBJ2-5; CDR3 protein: CASSFGREIQETQYF; CDR3 DNA: TGCGCCAGCAGCTTTGGGCGGGAGATCCAAGAGACCCAGTACTTC
D gene: .; V gene: TRBV4-1; clone size: .; J gene: TRBJ1-4; CDR3 protein: CASSQVYPTDEKLFF; CDR3 DNA: TGCGCCAGCAGCCAAGTTTATCCGACAGACGAAAAACTGTTTTTT
D gene: .; V gene: TRBV7-9; clone size: .; J gene: TRBJ1-1; CDR3 protein: CASSLVGGYTEAFF; CDR3 DNA: TGTGCCAGCAGCTTAGTCGGGGGATACACTGAAGCTTTCTTT
D gene: TRBD1; V gene: TRBV2; clone size: .; J gene: TRBJ1-4; CDR3 protein: CASREQGNEKLFF; CDR3 DNA: TGTGCCAGCAGGGAACAGGGGAATGAAAAACTGTTTTTT
D gene: TRBD1; V gene: TRBV19; clone size: once; J gene: TRBJ1-4; CDR3 protein: CASSPRTGDATNEKLFF; CDR3 DNA: TGTGCCAGTAGTCCAAGGACAGGGGACGCAACTAATGAAAAACTGTTTTTT
D gene: .; V gene: TRBV28; clone size: few; J gene: TRBJ1-1; CDR3 protein: CASLPLLGAGLGTEAFF; CDR3 DNA: TGTGCCAGCCTACCACTTTTGGGGGCAGGTTTGGGGACTGAAGCTTTCTTT
D gene: TRBD2; V gene: TRBV13; clone size: .; J gene: TRBJ2-3; CDR3 protein: CASSLASGSSTDTQYF; CDR3 DNA: TGTGCCAGCAGCTTAGCTAGCGGGTCTAGCACAGATACGCAGTATTTT